The 25 T cell receptor beta chains in this list originate from one sample, sequenced in a study of blood T cell repertoires in COVID-19 (dated by TCRdb to about 2020). The library was obtained by the immunoSEQ multiplex PCR assay. The source is immuneACCESS, and TCRdb retained only in-frame sequences with V and J called. Part of the clones is not carried over; for the studies checked, unresolved V genes explain less than half of this, and the remainder is unexplained. The table for this sample lists approximately 230,000 clones; around 90% of them were counted only once. Over 1.5% of the sample belongs to the ten largest clones. Sequences were obtained from PBMCs or T cells enriched from blood (not recorded which). The receptors were gathered from a young woman who had recovered from COVID-19.

The chain recombines TRBV7-3 with TRBJ1-1; TRBD1 might be the D (6 bases). The length of the CDR3 is 13 residues. The V gene's germline CDR1 is SGHTA and CDR2 FQGTGA. Trimming took off 5 bases at V and 4 bases at J, with 11 bases between the two ends. In DNA form, the CDR3 reads TGTGCCAGCAGCCGGGACAAAACCACTGAAGCTTTCTTT. It encodes CASSRDKTTEAFF.

The chain employs TRBV3-1 (or the pseudogene TRBV3-2) and TRBJ2-1; TRBD2 aligns across 12 bases. Looked up from germline, CDR1 is LGHDT and CDR2 is YNNKEL (reference sequence). This CDR3 has 16 amino acids. The ends lost 2 bases at V and 2 bases at J; junction bases unmatched: 1. The CDR3 region is CASSQSSGRAYNEQFF. Here the CDR3 DNA reads TGTGCCAGCAGCCAATCTAGCGGGAGGGCCTACAATGAGCAGTTCTTC.

The V call is TRBV16, the J call TRBJ1-4, with TRBD1 identical over 10 bases. CDR3 length: 15 residues. With V trimmed by 4 bases and J by 8 bases, 7 bases remained unmatched. From germline, CDR1 is KGHSY and CDR2 FQNENV. Written as DNA, the CDR3 is TGTGCCAGCAGCCGGGACAGGGGTTCTTACGAAAAACTGTTTTTT. Protein: CASSRDRGSYEKLFF.

J is TRBJ2-5 and V is TRBV12-3 or TRBV12-4, with D possibly matching TRBD2 (6 bases). Trimming stripped 3 bases from V and 5 bases from J, with 10 bases between. The CDR3 extends over 13 amino acids. CDR3 loop: CASSFGGWETQYF. The CDR3 DNA is TGTGCCAGCAGTTTCGGAGGGTGGGAGACCCAGTACTTC.

This chain joins TRBV10-1 and TRBJ1-1; TRBD1 is a possible D gene (6 bases). CDR1 is WNHNN, CDR2 SYGVQD, per germline (reference sequence). Between the trimmed V and J ends, which lost 8 bases and 2 bases, there was a span of 27 bases. The CDR3 is made up of 18 amino acids. The CDR3 is CASSFHRAPGWGNTEAFF. Here the CDR3 DNA reads TGCGCCAGCTCCTTTCACAGGGCCCCAGGTTGGGGTAACACTGAAGCTTTCTTT.

The J gene is TRBJ1-4, the V gene TRBV6-5, with 9 bases aligning to TRBD1. Germline CDR1 and CDR2: MNHEY and SVGAGI. V was pared by 7 bases and J by 5 bases, with 8 bases of the junction left unmatched. CDR3 length equals 15 residues. CDR3 region: CASTRTGVENEKLFF. For the CDR3, the DNA is TGTGCCAGCACAAGGACAGGGGTGGAAAATGAAAAACTGTTTTTT.

This clone was picked up one time. This sequence joins TRBV3-1 (or the pseudogene TRBV3-2) and TRBJ2-7, with 12 positions matching TRBD2. The CDR3 has 16 residues. Trimming cost V 2 bases and J 4 bases; bases outside gene matches: 6. Germline V gene lookup returns CDR1 LGHDT and CDR2 YNNKEL (reference sequence). The CDR3 here is CASSQRTSGARYEQYF. The CDR3 bases are TGTGCCAGCAGCCAAAGGACTAGCGGGGCTAGGTACGAGCAGTACTTC.

This sequence joins TRBV5-5 and TRBJ2-5, with a possible D match to TRBD1 (6 bases). V was cut by 5 bases and J by 3 bases, with 11 bases left in between. Germline V gene sequence: CDR1 SGHKS, CDR2 YYEKEE (reference sequence). The CDR3 contains 13 residues. The CDR3 region has the DNA TGTGCCAGCAGGCATCGGACAGAAGAGACCCAGTACTTC. Translating it yields CASRHRTEETQYF.

The chain is built from TRBV7-9 and TRBJ2-1; 8 bases match TRBD2. The CDR3 spans 15 residues. The V gene end was trimmed by 4 bases and the J gene end by 0 bases; junction bases not matched to a gene: 2. In germline, CDR1 is SEHNR, CDR2 FQNEAQ (reference sequence). Here the CDR3 DNA reads TGTGCCAGCAGCTCCGGGACTAGCTCCTACAATGAGCAGTTCTTC. Its translation: CASSSGTSSYNEQFF. The complete variable domain, with remaining parts taken from reference TRBV7-9 and TRBJ2-1, reads DTGVSQNPRHKITKRGQNVTFRCDPISEHNRLYWYRQTLGQGPEFLTYFQNEAQLEKSRLLSDRFSAERPKGSFSTLEIQRTEQGDSAMYLCASSSGTSSYNEQFFGPGTRLTVL.

The gene calls are TRBV6-5 and TRBJ2-3, with 11 nucleotides matching TRBD2. CDR3 length equals 15 residues. Trimming cost V 5 bases and J 1 base; bases outside gene matches: 2. CDR1 MNHEY and CDR2 SVGAGI come from the germline V gene. In nucleotides, the CDR3 is TGTGCCAGCAGTCTAGCGGGGGGCCGCACAGATACGCAGTATTTT. It specifies CASSLAGGRTDTQYF.

J is TRBJ1-5 and V is TRBV19, with D perhaps TRBD1 (6 bases). The V end lost 3 bases, the J end lost 1 base, and 19 bases lay between the germline ends. Germline CDR1 is LNHDA and CDR2 is SQIVND (reference sequence). This CDR3 has 18 amino acids. The CDR3 region is CASSIGAGAGSSNQPQHF. The CDR3 region has the DNA TGTGCCAGTAGTATCGGAGCGGGGGCGGGAAGCAGCAATCAGCCCCAGCATTTT. The full variable domain, its missing parts supplied by reference TRBV19 and TRBJ1-5, is DGGITQSPKYLFRKEGQNVTLSCEQNLNHDAMYWYRQDPGQGLRLIYYSQIVNDFQKGDIAEGYSVSREKKESFPLTVTSAQKNPTAFYLCASSIGAGAGSSNQPQHFGDGTRLSIL.

The chain is built from TRBV7-2 and TRBJ2-7; no firm D call. This CDR3 contains 14 residues. The ends were cut back, 1 base at V and 2 bases at J, with 9 bases in the middle. Germline values: CDR1 SGHTA, CDR2 FQGNSA. The CDR3 reads CASSLEALAYEQYF. The DNA of the CDR3 is TGTGCCAGCAGCTTAGAGGCCCTAGCCTACGAGCAGTACTTC.

J is TRBJ2-3 and V is TRBV24-1; TRBD2 matches 10 bases. The germline V gene encodes CDR1 KGHDR and CDR2 SFDVKD. This CDR3 spans 18 amino acids. Trimming at V came to 2 bases and at J to 0 bases, leaving 7 bases not matched to a gene. The CDR3 bases are TGTGCCACCAGTGATTCAGGTTCTAGCGGGGGAAGCACAGATACGCAGTATTTT. Translating it yields CATSDSGSSGGSTDTQYF.

This chain uses TRBV19 with TRBJ2-3; 11 nucleotides match TRBD2. The CDR3 contains 16 residues. Germline values: CDR1 LNHDA, CDR2 SQIVND (reference sequence). V shed 5 bases, J shed 2 bases, and the junction held 6 bases outside the gene matches. The CDR3 region is CASSALLAGATDTQYF. In DNA form, the CDR3 reads TGTGCCAGTAGTGCTTTACTAGCGGGGGCCACAGATACGCAGTATTTT.

The chain combines TRBV5-1 with TRBJ2-3; tentative D call: TRBD2 (7 bases). The germline V gene has CDR1 SGHRS and CDR2 YFSETQ. CDR3 length equals 15 residues. V lost 2 bases, J lost 3 bases, and 13 bases lay in between. As DNA, the CDR3 is TGCGCCAGCAGCTTTACGGGGAGGGGGACAGATACGCAGTATTTT. It is translated as CASSFTGRGTDTQYF.

V gene TRBV11-3 combines with J gene TRBJ2-1, with 13 bases that match TRBD2. Losses at the gene ends were 5 bases for V and 7 bases for J; bases not matched to a gene: 8. CDR1 SGHNT and CDR2 YENEEA come from the germline V gene. The CDR3 sequence is 16 residues long. The CDR3 sequence: CASSLSGTSGINEQFF. Written as DNA, the CDR3 is TGTGCCAGCAGCCTTTCAGGGACTAGCGGGATTAATGAGCAGTTCTTC.

This sequence joins TRBV28 and TRBJ2-3; a weak D match, TRBD1 (6 bases). V was clipped by 5 bases and J by 0 bases, with 12 bases between them. This CDR3 spans 15 amino acids. Germline-derived CDR1 and CDR2 are MDHEN and SYDVKM. The CDR3 nucleotides are TGTGCCAGCAGTCTTTCAGGGGCCAGCACAGATACGCAGTATTTT. Residues: CASSLSGASTDTQYF.

This rearrangement joins TRBV10-3 to TRBJ2-3, with 7 nucleotides matching TRBD2. Unmatched junction bases numbered 11, after V lost 4 bases and J lost 1 base. The CDR3 covers 17 residues. The germline CDR1 and CDR2 sequences are ENHRY and SYGVKD. Here the CDR3 DNA reads TGTGCCATCAGTGCCTCCCTAACTAGCGAACGCACAGATACGCAGTATTTT. Translation gives CAISASLTSERTDTQYF.

The rearrangement links TRBV18 to TRBJ2-7; 8 nucleotides agree with TRBD2. Germline values: CDR1 KGHSH, CDR2 LQKENI. V was pared by 3 bases and J by 4 bases, with 14 bases of the junction left unmatched. This CDR3 has 17 residues. The CDR3 sequence: CASSPPGGRERGYEQYF. In DNA form, the CDR3 reads TGTGCCAGCTCACCCCCGGGGGGGCGGGAGCGCGGTTACGAGCAGTACTTC.

The V call is TRBV5-4, the J call TRBJ1-2; 7 bases fit TRBD1. This CDR3 is built from 14 residues. With V trimmed by 4 bases and J by 2 bases, 5 bases remained unmatched. CDR1 is SGHNT, CDR2 YYREEE, per germline (reference sequence). CDR3 sequence: CASSGGQRNYGYTF. For the CDR3, the DNA is TGTGCCAGCAGCGGGGGACAGAGGAACTATGGCTACACCTTC.

The V call is TRBV9, the J call TRBJ1-2, with D possibly being TRBD1 (6 bases). V gave up 2 bases and J gave up 8 bases, with 13 bases separating them. From germline, CDR1 is SGDLS and CDR2 YYNGEE. CDR3 length: 13 amino acids. The CDR3 protein is CASSVNGGLGYTF. CDR3 nucleotides: TGTGCCAGCAGCGTTAACGGGGGGCTGGGCTACACCTTC.

For this clone: With a much larger clone just one base away, this may be a read error. CDR3 amino acids: CASSETSGSTDTQYF. CDR3 coding DNA: TGTGCCAGCAGTGAGACTAGCGGGAGCACAGATACGCAGTATTTT. The genes are TRBV2 and TRBJ2-3; 10 bases align to TRBD2. The CDR3 is 15 amino acids. The ends lost 3 bases at V and 0 bases at J; junction bases unmatched: 0. In germline, CDR1 is SNHLY, CDR2 FYNNEI. The whole variable domain, filled in from reference TRBV2 and TRBJ2-3, reads EPEVTQTPSHQVTQMGQEVILRCVPISNHLYFYWYRQILGQKVEFLVSFYNNEISEKSEIFDDQFSVERPDGSNFTLKIRSTKLEDSAMYFCASSETSGSTDTQYFGPGTRLTVL.

The chain recombines TRBV3-1 (or the pseudogene TRBV3-2) with TRBJ1-6; 8 nucleotides line up with TRBD1. The trim removed 5 bases at V and 10 bases at J, leaving 4 bases unmatched. The CDR3 extends over 13 amino acids. Germline loops: CDR1 LGHDT, CDR2 YNNKEL (reference sequence). DNA of the CDR3: TGTGCCAGCAGCGGAGACAGGGGATCACCCCTCCACTTT. As protein: CASSGDRGSPLHF.

The gene calls are TRBV19 and TRBJ2-1; 7 bases fit TRBD1. J lost 3 bases, V lost 5 bases, and 7 bases had no gene match. CDR3 length: 15 residues. Germline CDR1 is LNHDA and CDR2 is SQIVND (reference sequence). The CDR3 coding sequence is TGTGCCAGTAGTGGGACAGCCGTTATCTACAATGAGCAGTTCTTC. Translated, it gives CASSGTAVIYNEQFF.

The V call is TRBV27, the J call TRBJ1-5; D may be TRBD1 (5 bases). The CDR3 sequence is 12 residues long. Germline V lookup: CDR1 MNHEY, CDR2 SMNVEV (reference sequence). Trimming stripped 10 bases from V and 9 bases from J, with 16 bases between. The CDR3 spells CAIGHRAGPQHF. The CDR3 DNA is TGTGCCATCGGACACCGTGCCGGGCCCCAGCATTTT.